The 28 T cell receptor beta chains given below trace back to one sample, sequenced in a study of T cell responses to AZD1222 COVID-19 vaccine. Produced via immunoSEQ multiplex PCR; TCRdb's table is partial and in-frame only. The data show about 180,000 clones, approximately 94% seen once. Sequencing used peripheral blood, obtained 28 days after the second AZD1222 dose. The receptor source for this set is an adult who received the AZD1222 COVID-19 vaccine.

The V gene is TRBV19, the J gene TRBJ2-7; the D gene could be TRBD1 or TRBD2 (5 bases each). The V end lost 6 bases, the J end lost 4 bases, and 19 bases lay between the germline ends. CDR1 and CDR2 from the germline V gene are LNHDA and SQIVND (reference sequence). CDR3 length: 15 amino acids. CDR3 sequence: CASRHYRDQEYEQYF. DNA of the CDR3: TGTGCCAGTAGACACTACCGGGACCAAGAATACGAGCAGTACTTC.

In DNA, the CDR3 is TGTGCCACCAGTGATTCCGGGACAGGGGGCTACACCTTC. Translating it yields CATSDSGTGGYTF. The chain recombines TRBV24-1 with TRBJ1-2, with TRBD1 matching over 9 bases. Trimming removed 2 bases from V and 8 bases from J; junction bases left unmatched: 2. This CDR3 is built from 13 residues. The germline gives CDR1 KGHDR, CDR2 SFDVKD.

This chain links TRBV7-9 with TRBJ1-2; 7 bases map to TRBD1. The CDR3 extends over 16 amino acids. J gave up 7 bases and V 1 base, and 12 bases lay outside the gene matches. CDR1 is SEHNR, CDR2 FQNEAQ, per germline (reference sequence). Here the CDR3 reads CASSLGGSEGASGYTF. The CDR3, as DNA: TGTGCCAGCAGCTTAGGCGGGAGTGAGGGGGCGAGTGGCTACACCTTC.

This clone was observed a single time. This chain connects TRBV7-9 to TRBJ2-1, with a possible D match to TRBD1 (6 bases). Germline CDR1 SEHNR, CDR2 FQNEAQ (reference sequence). The CDR3 loop spans 13 amino acids. Trimming took off 2 bases at V and 10 bases at J, with 12 bases between the two ends. CDR3 sequence (DNA): TGTGCCAGCAGCTTACGAAAGGACAGCGAGCAGTTCTTC. Encoded protein: CASSLRKDSEQFF.

The rearrangement uses TRBV5-6 and TRBJ2-3; 13 bases agree with TRBD2. The CDR3 contains 17 residues. The junction had 10 bases not matched to a gene; V was cut back by 4 bases and J by 5 bases. Looked up from germline, CDR1 is SGHDT and CDR2 is YYEEEE. CDR3 in DNA: TGTGCCAGCAGCCCCGGACTAGCGGGGGTCTTTTTAGATACGCAGTATTTT. Protein: CASSPGLAGVFLDTQYF.

This CDR3 is CASSLYSRKNTGELFF. DNA for the CDR3: TGTGCCAGCAGTTTATATTCCAGGAAGAACACCGGGGAGCTGTTTTTT. The V and J genes are TRBV27 and TRBJ2-2; D gene uncertain. Trimming stripped 1 base from V and 1 base from J, with 10 bases between. Germline V gene data show CDR1 as MNHEY and CDR2 as SMNVEV (reference sequence). CDR3 length: 16 amino acids.

A word on this clone: Within the sample, other DNA sequences also encode this same CDR3. The rearrangement uses TRBV5-4 and TRBJ2-7, with TRBD1 identical over 9 bases. J was trimmed by 0 bases and V by 5 bases; bases with no gene match: 3. CDR3 size: 14 residues. Per germline, CDR1 SGHNT and CDR2 YYREEE (reference sequence). The DNA of the CDR3 is TGTGCCAGCAGGAGGGACAGGGACTCCTACGAGCAGTACTTC. Translating it yields CASRRDRDSYEQYF.

The chain couples TRBV19 to TRBJ1-1; no clear D gene. Looked up from germline, CDR1 is LNHDA and CDR2 is SQIVND (reference sequence). V lost 5 bases to trimming and J lost 0 bases, with 7 bases between them. CDR3 size: 13 residues. The CDR3 loop is CASSVGMNTEAFF. The CDR3 DNA is TGTGCCAGTAGTGTTGGAATGAACACTGAAGCTTTCTTT.

The rearrangement uses TRBV5-6 and TRBJ1-1; D gene ambiguous. Trimming shortened V by 0 bases and J by 0 bases, and 12 bases separated the two germline ends. Germline loops: CDR1 SGHDT, CDR2 YYEEEE. This CDR3 contains 16 residues. DNA of the CDR3: TGTGCCAGCAGCTTGGCCGGGAGCCGGATGAACACTGAAGCTTTCTTT. Its translation is CASSLAGSRMNTEAFF.

This clone occurred once. The chain has TRBV7-2 and TRBJ2-1, with D hard to call. The CDR3 has 14 residues. Germline CDR1 SGHTA, CDR2 FQGNSA. V was trimmed by 1 base and J by 8 bases, leaving 12 bases between them. The CDR3 here is CASSLVASFDEQFF. As DNA, the CDR3 is TGTGCCAGCAGCTTAGTGGCTAGTTTCGATGAGCAGTTCTTC.

V usage is TRBV20-1 and J usage is TRBJ1-2; D remains ambiguous. The CDR3 sequence is 11 residues long. The ends were cut back, 6 bases at V and 7 bases at J, with 12 bases in the middle. Germline loops: CDR1 DFQATT, CDR2 SNEGSKA (reference sequence). The CDR3 DNA reads TGCAGTGCGCGCGTCCGCAGTGGCTACACCTTC. Translated, it gives CSARVRSGYTF.

This clone was detected only once. V is TRBV7-9 and J is TRBJ1-1, with 7 nucleotides matching TRBD1. The CDR3 spans 13 residues. After removal of 1 base from V and 4 bases from J, the junction contained 0 bases not matched to a gene. The germline CDR1 and CDR2 sequences are SEHNR and FQNEAQ (reference sequence). DNA of the CDR3: TGTGCCAGCAGCTTAGACAGGGGCACTGAAGCTTTCTTT. Protein product: CASSLDRGTEAFF.

CDR3 bases: TGTGCCAGCAGTCCCCGGGAGAACACTGAAGCTTTCTTT. Amino acid sequence: CASSPRENTEAFF. The chain couples TRBV12-3 or TRBV12-4 to TRBJ1-1; the D is unclear. V dropped 5 bases and J dropped 1 base, with 8 bases sitting between them. The CDR3 contains 13 residues.

The chain joins TRBV30 to TRBJ1-2, with TRBD1 identical over 7 bases. Germline V gene sequence: CDR1 GTSNPN, CDR2 SVGIG (reference sequence). V lost 1 base and J lost 4; bases outside the gene matches: 3. This CDR3 spans 13 amino acids. The CDR3 region is CAWSADRAYGYTF. For the CDR3, the DNA is TGTGCCTGGAGTGCCGACAGGGCCTATGGCTACACCTTC.

The chain combines TRBV3-1 (or the pseudogene TRBV3-2) with TRBJ2-1; 7 bases are shared with TRBD1. CDR1 and CDR2 (germline): LGHDT, YNNKEL (reference sequence). This CDR3 contains 15 residues. With 2 bases clipped from V and 10 bases from J, the junction kept 11 bases outside the gene matches. The CDR3 DNA is TGTGCCAGCAGCCAACTTGGACAGGCCCCCACAGAGCAGTTCTTC. It is translated as CASSQLGQAPTEQFF.

V usage is TRBV5-5 and J usage is TRBJ1-2; a possible D gene is TRBD1 (6 bases). This CDR3 region has 14 residues. The V gene lost 4 bases and the J gene lost 0 bases, with 10 bases spanning the gap. CDR1 is SGHKS and CDR2 is YYEKEE in the germline V gene (reference sequence). The CDR3 protein is CASSPGQPNYGYTF. Here the CDR3 DNA reads TGTGCCAGCAGCCCGGGACAACCTAACTATGGCTACACCTTC.

The J gene is TRBJ1-2, the V gene TRBV7-9, with 9 bases that match TRBD1. This CDR3 is 17 amino acids long. Germline V CDR1 and CDR2: SEHNR, FQNEAQ (reference sequence). The J segment lost 3 bases and the V segment lost 1 base, leaving 9 bases of the junction unmatched. The CDR3 is CASSLDRGLEVDYGYTF. CDR3 coding DNA: TGTGCCAGCAGCTTAGACAGGGGGCTTGAGGTCGACTATGGCTACACCTTC.

The V call is TRBV7-9, the J call TRBJ2-7; 9 bases fit TRBD1. Unmatched junction bases numbered 6, after V lost 4 bases and J lost 5 bases. Germline V gene sequence: CDR1 SEHNR, CDR2 FQNEAQ (reference sequence). This CDR3 is 14 amino acids long. This CDR3 reads CASSSGTGRNEQYF. CDR3 nucleotides: TGTGCCAGCAGCTCCGGGACAGGGAGGAACGAGCAGTACTTC. Together with reference TRBV7-9 and TRBJ2-7, the CDR3 gives the full variable domain: DTGVSQNPRHKITKRGQNVTFRCDPISEHNRLYWYRQTLGQGPEFLTYFQNEAQLEKSRLLSDRFSAERPKGSFSTLEIQRTEQGDSAMYLCASSSGTGRNEQYFGPGTRLTVT.

V gene TRBV4-3 combines with J gene TRBJ2-1; possible D gene TRBD1, 5 bases. This CDR3 has 14 residues. V was shortened by 0 bases and J by 3 bases, with 6 bases between the two germline ends. Germline V gene sequence: CDR1 LGHNA, CDR2 YSLEER. CDR3 sequence: CASSQDRGYNEQFF. The CDR3 DNA reads TGCGCCAGCAGCCAAGATAGGGGCTACAATGAGCAGTTCTTC.

The chain couples TRBV6-1 to TRBJ2-7, with TRBD1 matching over 8 bases. After removal of 0 bases from V and 4 bases from J, the junction contained 5 bases not matched to a gene. This CDR3 spans 15 amino acids. CDR1 MNHNS and CDR2 SASEGT come from the germline V gene. Here the CDR3 DNA reads TGTGCCAGCAGTGAAGCAGTCGACAGGGGTTACGAGCAGTACTTC. As protein: CASSEAVDRGYEQYF.

DNA for the CDR3: TGTGCCAGTAGGTGGTTGACAGGGAACACTGAAGCTTTCTTT. The encoded protein is CASRWLTGNTEAFF. The V gene is TRBV19, the J gene TRBJ1-1; perhaps TRBD1 as D (6 bases). Germline loops: CDR1 LNHDA, CDR2 SQIVND (reference sequence). V gave up 6 bases and J gave up 1 base, with 12 bases separating them. The CDR3 has 14 amino acids.

The rearrangement joins TRBV6-6 to TRBJ2-2, with D possibly TRBD2 on 7 matching bases. V dropped 6 bases and J dropped 1 base, with 18 bases sitting between them. Germline V lookup: CDR1 MNHNY, CDR2 SVGAGI (reference sequence). This CDR3 has 17 residues. This chain's CDR3 is CASSRGRETGNTGELFF. CDR3 DNA: TGTGCCAGCAGCCGAGGGAGGGAGACAGGGAACACCGGGGAGCTGTTTTTT.

The chain recombines TRBV27 with TRBJ1-5, with D perhaps TRBD1 (5 bases). This CDR3 is built from 13 residues. Germline V lookup: CDR1 MNHEY, CDR2 SMNVEV (reference sequence). The V and J ends lost 5 bases and 5 bases respectively, with 10 bases between them. The CDR3 sequence: CASSRDRYQPQHF. The DNA of the CDR3 is TGTGCCAGCAGTAGAGACAGATATCAGCCCCAGCATTTT.

V usage is TRBV27 and J usage is TRBJ1-2, with D tentatively TRBD1 (5 bases). This CDR3 region has 15 residues. Trimming cost V 7 bases and J 2 bases, with 17 bases left between them. Germline V gives CDR1 MNHEY, CDR2 SMNVEV (reference sequence). CDR3: CASTLTVGGNYGYTF. The CDR3 DNA follows: TGTGCCAGCACCCTCACTGTGGGGGGAAACTATGGCTACACCTTC.

This chain uses TRBV28 with TRBJ1-4, with D uncertain. CDR3 length equals 14 residues. Germline lookup yields CDR1 MDHEN and CDR2 SYDVKM. The V end lost 4 bases, the J end lost 8 bases, and 14 bases lay between the germline ends. The CDR3 is CASSSSLEGEKLFF. The CDR3 nucleotides are TGTGCCAGCAGTTCGAGCCTCGAGGGCGAAAAACTGTTTTTT.

The chain employs TRBV19 and TRBJ2-7; possible D gene TRBD1, 6 bases. CDR3 length equals 14 residues. CDR1 is LNHDA and CDR2 is SQIVND in the germline V gene (reference sequence). The V end lost 6 bases, the J end lost 3 bases, and 15 bases lay between the germline ends. The DNA of the CDR3 is TGTGCCAGTAGCACTTCGACAGGAGTCTACGAGCAGTACTTC. Its translation is CASSTSTGVYEQYF.

The chain carries TRBV2 and TRBJ1-5, with D maybe TRBD1 (5 bases). V lost 7 bases, J lost 4 bases, and 11 bases lay in between. The CDR3 totals 13 residues. Germline CDR1 and CDR2: SNHLY and FYNNEI. In nucleotides, the CDR3 is TGTGCCAGCACCGAGAACAGGAATCAGCCCCAGCATTTT. This codes for CASTENRNQPQHF.

This clone has only one observation. V gene TRBV7-3 combines with J gene TRBJ2-1; either TRBD1 or TRBD2 may supply D (5 bases each). The V gene lost 0 bases and the J gene lost 10 bases, with 7 bases spanning the gap. Germline lookup yields CDR1 SGHTA and CDR2 FQGTGA. The CDR3 consists of 12 residues. CDR3 sequence: CASSLTGAEQFF. CDR3 nucleotide sequence: TGTGCCAGCAGCTTAACCGGGGCGGAGCAGTTCTTC.